Below, 14 T cell receptor beta chains from the same sample are listed, as sequenced in a study of blood T cell repertoires in COVID-19. TCRdb's table, derived via immunoSEQ multiplex PCR, lists solely in-frame clones and lacks some. The data contain roughly 120,000 clones, 85% to 90% of them seen just once; the ten biggest clones take up 0.88%. The source material was peripheral blood. All receptors derive from a woman aged 45 to 65 with active or convalescent COVID-19.

The chain recombines TRBV6-2 or TRBV6-3 with TRBJ2-3; the match to TRBD2 covers 9 bases. The germline V gene has CDR1 MNHEY and CDR2 SVGEGT. Germline trimming cut 2 bases from V and 2 bases from J; bases unmatched to any gene: 5. The CDR3 spans 16 residues. CDR3 coding DNA: TGTGCCAGCAGTTACGCAGCGGGAGGTCTCACAGATACGCAGTATTTT. The encoded protein is CASSYAAGGLTDTQYF.

This clone was recorded only once. The chain joins TRBV27 to TRBJ1-5, with a possible D match to TRBD1 (5 bases). The CDR3 is 12 residues long. Germline V gene data show CDR1 as MNHEY and CDR2 as SMNVEV (reference sequence). V lost 6 bases, J lost 6 bases, and 9 bases lay in between. The DNA of the CDR3 is TGTGCCAGCAGCACGGGGGTTCAGCCCCAGCATTTT. Its translation is CASSTGVQPQHF.

The V call is TRBV4-3, the J call TRBJ1-1; the D gene is possibly TRBD1 (5 bases). The CDR3 has 15 amino acids. V was trimmed by 1 base and J by 4 bases, leaving 13 bases between them. Germline V gene lookup returns CDR1 LGHNA and CDR2 YSLEER. The CDR3 nucleotides are TGCGCCAGCAGCCAAGGCATAGGAGGGGTCACTGAAGCTTTCTTT. Encoded protein: CASSQGIGGVTEAFF.

The chain is built from TRBV7-9 and TRBJ1-1; D perhaps matches TRBD1 (5 bases). The CDR3 is 14 amino acids. The germline gives CDR1 SEHNR, CDR2 FQNEAQ (reference sequence). The V gene lost 4 bases and the J gene lost 9 bases, with 18 bases spanning the gap. CDR3 protein: CASSSGGGSGQAFF. CDR3 DNA sequence: TGTGCCAGCAGCTCTGGCGGGGGAAGTGGTCAAGCTTTCTTT.

This clone was seen a few times. The chain couples TRBV7-9 to TRBJ1-5; D gene unclear. The germline V gene has CDR1 SEHNR and CDR2 FQNEAQ (reference sequence). There are 15 residues in the CDR3. Trimming took 1 base from V and 2 from J, leaving 9 bases between them. As DNA, the CDR3 is TGTGCCAGCAGCTTAGACGGGGTTCGCAATCAGCCCCAGCATTTT. Translating it yields CASSLDGVRNQPQHF.

The CDR3, as DNA: TGTGCCAGCACTCCCCGGACAGGGGGAGATGAGACCCAGTACTTC. Its translation is CASTPRTGGDETQYF. V is TRBV11-2 and J is TRBJ2-5, with 10 positions matching TRBD1. V shed 7 bases, J shed 5 bases, and the junction held 10 bases outside the gene matches. Germline CDR1 reads SGHAT; CDR2 reads FQNNGV. There are 15 residues in the CDR3.

The CDR3 reads CASSYGAIETQYF. The CDR3 DNA is TGTGCCAGCAGTTACGGGGCGATTGAGACCCAGTACTTC. This rearrangement joins TRBV6-2 or TRBV6-3 to TRBJ2-5, with D perhaps matching TRBD1 (5 bases). Per the germline V gene, CDR1 is MNHEY and CDR2 is SVGEGT. V was clipped by 2 bases and J by 5 bases, with 9 bases between them. This CDR3 is built from 13 residues.

This chain links TRBV25-1 with TRBJ1-3; unclear D gene. V lost 3 bases and J lost 0, with 12 bases in between. CDR3 length equals 16 residues. CDR1 is MGHDK, CDR2 SYGVNS, per germline. The CDR3 loop reads CASSDVGLHSGNTIYF. The CDR3 DNA follows: TGTGCCAGCAGTGATGTTGGGCTGCACTCTGGAAACACCATATATTTT.

V gene TRBV28 combines with J gene TRBJ2-7; tentatively, D is TRBD2 (5 bases). The ends were cut back, 6 bases at V and 0 bases at J, with 15 bases in the middle. Germline V gives CDR1 MDHEN, CDR2 SYDVKM. The CDR3 has 15 residues. The DNA of the CDR3 is TGTGCCAGCAGACCCCTAAAGGAGGCCTCCTACGAGCAGTACTTC. This gives the protein CASRPLKEASYEQYF.

The V call is TRBV6-5, the J call TRBJ2-1; TRBD2 matches at 9 bases. The V segment lost 9 bases and the J segment 4 bases; nucleotides outside the gene matches: 10. CDR1 is MNHEY, CDR2 SVGAGI, per germline. The CDR3 contains 15 residues. CDR3 protein: CASQKREEYYNEQFF. The CDR3 coding sequence is TGTGCCAGTCAAAAGCGGGAGGAGTATTACAATGAGCAGTTCTTC.

This chain uses TRBV4-2 with TRBJ2-7; perhaps TRBD1 as D (5 bases). The germline CDR1 and CDR2 sequences are LGHNA and YNFKEQ. This CDR3 region has 14 residues. The V end lost 3 bases, the J end lost 1 base, and 10 bases lay between the germline ends. CDR3 region: CASSQGLGSYEQYF. CDR3 DNA: TGTGCCAGCAGCCAGGGGCTAGGTTCCTACGAGCAGTACTTC.

The chain combines TRBV29-1 with TRBJ2-7; weak D call: TRBD2 (6 bases). In germline, CDR1 is SQVTM, CDR2 ANQGSEA. The CDR3 has 11 residues. CDR3 DNA: TGCTCTGCGGGGACCAGCTACGAGCAGTACTTC. This encodes CSAGTSYEQYF.

The genes are TRBV7-2 and TRBJ2-3, with D hard to call. Germline V gives CDR1 SGHTA, CDR2 FQGNSA. This CDR3 has 14 amino acids. V dropped 1 base and J dropped 0 bases, with 5 bases sitting between them. This CDR3 reads CASSLELSTDTQYF. The DNA of the CDR3 is TGTGCCAGCAGCTTAGAACTAAGCACAGATACGCAGTATTTT. The variable domain in full, completed from reference TRBV7-2 and TRBJ2-3, reads GAGVSQSPSNKVTEKGKDVELRCDPISGHTALYWYRQSLGQGLEFLIYFQGNSAPDKSGLPSDRFSAERTGGSVSTLTIQRTQQEDSAVYLCASSLELSTDTQYFGPGTRLTVL.

This clone has just one count. The V gene is TRBV4-3, the J gene TRBJ2-1; weak D call: TRBD2 (5 bases). The CDR3 has 13 amino acids. Trimming took off 0 bases at V and 10 bases at J, with 10 bases between the two ends. Germline V gene sequence: CDR1 LGHNA, CDR2 YSLEER. CDR3 sequence: CASSQEMPGEQFF. CDR3 in DNA: TGCGCCAGCAGCCAAGAAATGCCGGGAGAGCAGTTCTTC.